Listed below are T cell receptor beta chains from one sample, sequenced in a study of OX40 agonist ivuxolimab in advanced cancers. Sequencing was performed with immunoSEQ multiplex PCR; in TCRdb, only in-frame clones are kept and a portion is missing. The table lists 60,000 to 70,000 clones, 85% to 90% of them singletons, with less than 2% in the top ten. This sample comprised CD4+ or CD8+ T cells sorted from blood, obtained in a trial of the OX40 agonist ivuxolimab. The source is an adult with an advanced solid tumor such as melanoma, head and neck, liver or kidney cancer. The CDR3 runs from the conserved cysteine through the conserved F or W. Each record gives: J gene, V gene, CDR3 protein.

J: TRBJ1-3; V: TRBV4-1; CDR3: CASSQVTEISGNTIYF
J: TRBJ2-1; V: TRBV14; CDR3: CASSQDLPGNYNEQFF
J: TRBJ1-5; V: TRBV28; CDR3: CASSPWTGVVGQPQHF
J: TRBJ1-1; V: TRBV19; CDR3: CASRENEAFF
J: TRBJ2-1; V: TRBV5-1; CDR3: CASSRGDSSYNEQFF
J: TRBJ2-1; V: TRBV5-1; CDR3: CASSFDLQAAQEQFF
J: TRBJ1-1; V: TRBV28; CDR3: CVSIQGAGFGAFF
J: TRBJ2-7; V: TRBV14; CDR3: CASSQDVGTRGEEQYF
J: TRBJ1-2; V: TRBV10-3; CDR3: CAISLTSDRGYTF
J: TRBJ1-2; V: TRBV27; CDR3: CASSLGQGRNDTF
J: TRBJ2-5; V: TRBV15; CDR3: CATSRDSGTEETQYF
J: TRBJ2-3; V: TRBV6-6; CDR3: CASSSTSGRDTQYF
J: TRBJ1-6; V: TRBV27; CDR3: CASSSFPDRASSPLHF
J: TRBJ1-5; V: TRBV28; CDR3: CASSLILMINQPQHF
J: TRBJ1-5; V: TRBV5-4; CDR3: CASSEGQHSNQPQHF
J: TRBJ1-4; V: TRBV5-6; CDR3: CASSSATGVNEKLFF
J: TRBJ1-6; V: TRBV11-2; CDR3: CASSFFGNSPLHF
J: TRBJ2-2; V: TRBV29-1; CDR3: CSVRGVSNTGELFF
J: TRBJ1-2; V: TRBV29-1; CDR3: CSVIPTGADYGYTF
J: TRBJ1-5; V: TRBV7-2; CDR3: CASSSRLGSNQPQHF
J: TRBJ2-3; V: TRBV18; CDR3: CASSPPTGGADTQYF
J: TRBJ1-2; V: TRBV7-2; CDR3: CASSFSGTAYGYTF
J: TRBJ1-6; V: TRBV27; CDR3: CASRDRVNSYNSPLHF
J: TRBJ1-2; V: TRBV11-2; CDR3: CASSSGTGINYGYTF
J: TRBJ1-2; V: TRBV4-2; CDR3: CASSHRSKGADGYTF
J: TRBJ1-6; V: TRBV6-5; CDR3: CASSFGQDLHF
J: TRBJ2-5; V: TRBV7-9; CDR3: CASSPAVGGTLETQYF
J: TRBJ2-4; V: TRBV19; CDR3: CASSPQDREGIQYF
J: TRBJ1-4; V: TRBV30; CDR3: CAWAGQGALGEKLFF
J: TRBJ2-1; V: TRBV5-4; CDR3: CASSLKGAGNEQFF